This T cell receptor (beta chain) was profiled in a study of cytomegalovirus exposure and HLA in healthy donors. This clone was counted once. Data came from immunoSEQ multiplex PCR; TCRdb stores just in-frame clones and leaves some out. Here the sample spans about 200,000 clones, 84% being singletons. From germline, CDR1 is MNHNY and CDR2 SVGAGI (reference sequence). V was pared by 4 bases and J by 5 bases, with 9 bases of the junction left unmatched. The length of the CDR3 is 15 residues. This receptor was identified in a woman in her thirties in good health and CMV-seropositive. The chain combines TRBV6-6 with TRBJ1-1; TRBD1 agrees at 8 bases. Sequences were obtained from PBMCs. For the CDR3, the DNA is TGTGCCAGCAGTTCCGTCCTTGGACAGGGTACTGAAGCTTTCTTT. It is translated as CASSSVLGQGTEAFF.